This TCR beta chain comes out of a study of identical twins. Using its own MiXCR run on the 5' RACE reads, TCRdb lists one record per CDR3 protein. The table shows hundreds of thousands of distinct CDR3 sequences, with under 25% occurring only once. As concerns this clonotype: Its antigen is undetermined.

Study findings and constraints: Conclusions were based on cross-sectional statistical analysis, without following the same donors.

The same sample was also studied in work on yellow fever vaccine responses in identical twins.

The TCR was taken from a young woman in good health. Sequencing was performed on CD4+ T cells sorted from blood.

The CDR3 here is CASSLGWYYNEQFF. CDR3 DNA: TGTGCCAGCAGTTTAGGGTGGTATTACAATGAGCAGTTCTTC. The chain combines TRBV12-3 or TRBV12-4 with TRBJ2-1; no firm D call. The CDR3 covers 14 residues. Between the trimmed V and J ends, which lost 1 base and 4 bases, there was a span of 8 bases.